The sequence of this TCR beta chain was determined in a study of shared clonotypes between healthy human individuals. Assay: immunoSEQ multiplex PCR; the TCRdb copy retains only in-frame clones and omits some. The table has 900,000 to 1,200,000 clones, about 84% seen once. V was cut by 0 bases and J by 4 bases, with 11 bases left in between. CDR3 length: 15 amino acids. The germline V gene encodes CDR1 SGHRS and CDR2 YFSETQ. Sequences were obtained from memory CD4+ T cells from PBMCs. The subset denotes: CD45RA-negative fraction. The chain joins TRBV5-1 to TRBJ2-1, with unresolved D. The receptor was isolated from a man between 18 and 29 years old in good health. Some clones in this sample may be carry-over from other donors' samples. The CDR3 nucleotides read TGCGCCAGCAGCTTGGGCAGTAGTTTGTACAATGAGCAGTTCTTC. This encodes CASSLGSSLYNEQFF.